This T cell receptor beta chain was recovered during a study of CD8 T cells in ankylosing spondylitis. Overall study findings and caveats: Disease-linked clones were CD8+ and relatively rare in peripheral blood.

Losses at the gene ends were 3 bases for V and 2 bases for J; bases not matched to a gene: 8. The CDR3 is made up of 16 amino acids. Germline CDR1 SGDLS, CDR2 YYNGEE. One entry per CDR3 protein, called by TCRdb with MiXCR from the 5' RACE reads. Among under 400,000 distinct CDR3 sequences listed, under 14% were seen once. Ten or more counts support this clonotype. Its antigen is unknown. The chain joins TRBV9 to TRBJ1-1; 9 bases align to TRBD1. The sequence was collected from a female donor with ankylosing spondylitis or in good health (not recorded which). Input material: blood, either unsorted or a sorted T cell fraction (not recorded which). The CDR3 DNA is TGTGCCAGCAGCGGACCCGGGACAGGGATCAACACTGAAGCTTTCTTT. It codes for CASSGPGTGINTEAFF.